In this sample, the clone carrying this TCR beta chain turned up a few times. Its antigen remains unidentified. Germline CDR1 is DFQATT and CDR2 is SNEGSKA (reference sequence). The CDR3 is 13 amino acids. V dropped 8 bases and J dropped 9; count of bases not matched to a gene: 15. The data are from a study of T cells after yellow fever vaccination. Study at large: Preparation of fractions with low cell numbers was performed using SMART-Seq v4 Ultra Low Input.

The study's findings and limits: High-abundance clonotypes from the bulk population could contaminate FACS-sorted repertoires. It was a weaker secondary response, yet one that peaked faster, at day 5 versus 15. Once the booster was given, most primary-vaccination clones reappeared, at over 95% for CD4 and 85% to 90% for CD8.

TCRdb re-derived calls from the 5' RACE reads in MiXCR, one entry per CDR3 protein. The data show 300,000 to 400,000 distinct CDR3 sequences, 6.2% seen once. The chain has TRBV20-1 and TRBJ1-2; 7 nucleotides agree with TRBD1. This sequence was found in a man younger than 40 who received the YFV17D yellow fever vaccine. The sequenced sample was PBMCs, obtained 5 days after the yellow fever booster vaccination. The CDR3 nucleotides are TGCAGTCCCCCAACAGGGGCCGGTTTAAGCTACACCTTC. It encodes CSPPTGAGLSYTF.